One sample yielded the 21 T cell receptor beta chains listed below, sequenced in a study of blood T cell repertoires in COVID-19. Data came from immunoSEQ multiplex PCR; TCRdb stores just in-frame clones and leaves some out. The data show approximately 130,000 clones, around 86% seen once. Specimen: peripheral blood. Receptors were obtained from a woman in her fifties or sixties with active or convalescent COVID-19.

The rearrangement uses TRBV5-4 and TRBJ2-3, with D perhaps TRBD2 (7 bases). The CDR3 is 14 residues long. The germline V gene has CDR1 SGHNT and CDR2 YYREEE (reference sequence). Trimming took off 5 bases at V and 1 base at J, with 11 bases between the two ends. The CDR3 loop reads CASSREGGTDTQYF. CDR3 bases: TGTGCCAGCAGTAGGGAGGGGGGCACAGATACGCAGTATTTT.

The chain carries TRBV5-4 and TRBJ2-2; D call uncertain. This CDR3 region has 12 residues. Trimming shortened V by 2 bases and J by 5 bases, and 4 bases separated the two germline ends. Germline V gene lookup returns CDR1 SGHNT and CDR2 YYREEE (reference sequence). CDR3: CASSLSTGELFF. The CDR3 region has the DNA TGTGCCAGCAGCTTATCTACCGGGGAGCTGTTTTTT.

This rearrangement joins TRBV21-1 to TRBJ2-2; the table names TRBD2, a call not compared with the DNA. TRBV21-1 is a documented pseudogene. The CDR3 has 14 residues. The CDR3 DNA sequence: TGTGCCCTTCCGGGACTCAGATTCGCCGGGGAGCTGTTTTTT. This codes for CALPGLRFAGELFF.

This clone has ten or more counts. The genes are TRBV11-2 and TRBJ2-7; D may be TRBD1 (6 bases). CDR3 length: 16 amino acids. V was pared by 5 bases and J by 1 base, with 18 bases between. Germline V lookup: CDR1 SGHAT, CDR2 FQNNGV. CDR3 sequence reads: CASSHIRAGDSYEQYF. DNA for the CDR3: TGTGCCAGCAGCCACATTAGGGCAGGGGATTCCTACGAGCAGTACTTC.

V usage is TRBV12-3 or TRBV12-4 and J usage is TRBJ2-1; 8 bases map to TRBD2. The CDR3 is 13 amino acids. V was clipped by 5 bases and J by 9 bases; unmatched bases: 6. For the CDR3, the DNA is TGTGCCAGCAGTCTGGGACTAGGGATTGAGCAGTTCTTC. Translated, it gives CASSLGLGIEQFF.

This chain links TRBV11-2 with TRBJ1-6, with 7 bases matching TRBD1. V lost 4 bases, J lost 9 bases, and 9 bases stayed unmatched. This CDR3 comprises 15 residues. Per germline, CDR1 SGHAT and CDR2 FQNNGV. The CDR3 loop reads CASSYTTGASSPLHF. CDR3 nucleotides: TGTGCCAGCAGCTATACCACAGGGGCGTCTTCACCCCTCCACTTT.

The rearrangement links TRBV24-1 to TRBJ1-2, with D perhaps TRBD1 (6 bases). Trimming stripped 7 bases from V and 8 bases from J, with 28 bases between. The CDR3 loop spans 17 amino acids. Germline values: CDR1 KGHDR, CDR2 SFDVKD. CDR3 sequence: CATSPLGPERQAWGYTF. In DNA form, the CDR3 reads TGTGCCACCAGCCCTCTAGGGCCTGAGCGACAGGCCTGGGGCTACACCTTC.

This clone showed up just once. The chain has TRBV5-1 and TRBJ2-3; 8 positions match TRBD2. The V gene end was trimmed by 4 bases and the J gene end by 3 bases; junction bases not matched to a gene: 10. CDR1 is SGHRS and CDR2 is YFSETQ in the germline V gene. The CDR3 runs to 16 residues. The CDR3 nucleotides are TGCGCCAGCAGCCTAATTAGCGGGGCTTTGACAGATACGCAGTATTTT. It specifies CASSLISGALTDTQYF.

The chain recombines TRBV9 with TRBJ2-3; tentatively, D is TRBD2 (5 bases). The CDR3 sequence is 14 residues long. Germline CDR1 reads SGDLS; CDR2 reads YYNGEE. V shed 2 bases and J shed 2 bases, with 9 bases lying between them. The CDR3 DNA reads TGTGCCAGCAGCGTTGGGAGTGACACAGATACGCAGTATTTT. Translation gives CASSVGSDTDTQYF.

The rearrangement uses TRBV3-1 (or the pseudogene TRBV3-2) and TRBJ2-1; no firm D call. CDR3 length: 15 residues. V lost 0 bases to trimming and J lost 5 bases, with 11 bases between them. From germline, CDR1 is LGHDT and CDR2 YNNKEL (reference sequence). The CDR3 sequence is CASSQDIIAHNEQFF. The CDR3 coding sequence is TGTGCCAGCAGCCAAGATATAATAGCCCACAATGAGCAGTTCTTC.

The V call is TRBV21-1, the J call TRBJ2-7; the table's TRBD1 call for D was not verified on the DNA. TRBV21-1 is tagged as a pseudogene. The CDR3 contains 21 residues. CDR3 nucleotide sequence: TGTGCCAGCAGCAATCGGATAATGGGGACTCCTGGGACAGGGCGATTGTACGAGCAGTACGTC. The encoded protein is CASSNRIMGTPGTGRLYEQYV.

The chain carries TRBV30 and TRBJ2-7; perhaps TRBD2 as D (6 bases). Trimming pared 0 bases from V and 3 bases from J, leaving 9 bases between. The germline CDR1 and CDR2 sequences are GTSNPN and SVGIG (reference sequence). This CDR3 region has 13 residues. CDR3 nucleotides: TGTGCCTGGAGTGTACTCGGGGGCTACGAGCAGTACTTC. Its translation is CAWSVLGGYEQYF. Full variable domain (rest looked up from reference TRBV30 and TRBJ2-7): SQTIHQWPATLVQPVGSPLSLECTVEGTSNPNLYWYRQAAGRGLQLLFYSVGIGQISSEVPQNLSASRPQDRQFILSSKKLLLSDSGFYLCAWSVLGGYEQYFGPGTRLTVT.

This clone was counted a single time. This chain joins TRBV24-1 and TRBJ1-2, with 8 nucleotides matching TRBD1. Trimming at V came to 3 bases and at J to 6 bases, leaving 8 bases not matched to a gene. The germline CDR1 and CDR2 sequences are KGHDR and SFDVKD. The CDR3 length is 15 residues. CDR3: CATSDLPGGRNGYTF. As DNA, the CDR3 is TGTGCCACCAGTGATCTGCCAGGGGGCCGGAATGGCTACACCTTC.

The chain has TRBV6-5 and TRBJ2-7; weak D call: TRBD1 (6 bases). V lost 0 bases and J 3 bases, leaving 9 bases between the germline ends. The V gene's germline CDR1 is MNHEY and CDR2 SVGAGI. The CDR3 is 14 residues long. The CDR3 nucleotides are TGTGCCAGCAGTTACTCGACAGGACACTACGAGCAGTACGTC. Translated: CASSYSTGHYEQYV.

CDR3 nucleotides: TGTGCCAGCAGTTTAAGGTGGACTAGCGGGATCTCGGAGCAGTTCTTC. Translated: CASSLRWTSGISEQFF. This chain joins TRBV28 and TRBJ2-1, with TRBD2 identical over 12 bases. J gave up 10 bases and V 2 bases, and 9 bases lay outside the gene matches. The CDR3 covers 16 residues. The germline CDR1 and CDR2 sequences are MDHEN and SYDVKM.

This chain joins TRBV5-1 and TRBJ2-2; D unclear. The germline CDR1 and CDR2 sequences are SGHRS and YFSETQ. Deletions cut 4 bases from V and 9 bases from J, with 10 bases between. The CDR3 totals 12 residues. The CDR3 region is CASSLRNRELFF. The DNA of the CDR3 is TGCGCCAGCAGCCTCAGGAACCGGGAGCTGTTTTTT.

This clone was seen only once. This chain connects TRBV5-1 to TRBJ1-1; 9 bases match TRBD1. The CDR3 is 15 residues long. Per the germline V gene, CDR1 is SGHRS and CDR2 is YFSETQ. V was pared by 2 bases and J by 5 bases, with 7 bases of the junction left unmatched. In nucleotides, the CDR3 is TGCGCCAGCAGCTTATCTACAGGGGGCGCAACTGAAGCTTTCTTT. It yields the protein CASSLSTGGATEAFF.

The rearrangement uses TRBV6-2 or TRBV6-3 and TRBJ2-7, with D perhaps TRBD1 (6 bases). This CDR3 is built from 12 residues. CDR1 is MNHEY, CDR2 SVGEGT, per germline. V gave up 5 bases and J gave up 9 bases, with 14 bases separating them. CDR3 DNA: TGTGCCAGCAGTCAAAACAGGGTTTGGCAGTACTTC. This codes for CASSQNRVWQYF.

This clone was recorded once. The chain couples TRBV27 to TRBJ2-3, with 10 bases lining up with TRBD2. Germline CDR1 and CDR2: MNHEY and SMNVEV (reference sequence). Trimming cost V 6 bases and J 6 bases; bases outside gene matches: 6. This CDR3 comprises 14 residues. CDR3 DNA sequence: TGTGCCAGCAGGGGACTAGCGAGGGCCGATACGCAGTATTTT. It codes for CASRGLARADTQYF.

This chain joins TRBV6-6 and TRBJ1-3; the match to TRBD1 covers 7 bases. The germline V gene encodes CDR1 MNHNY and CDR2 SVGAGI (reference sequence). CDR3 length: 15 amino acids. V lost 5 bases to trimming and J lost 4 bases; unmatched junction nucleotides: 8. CDR3 amino acids: CASSLRRQGGNTIYF. The CDR3 nucleotides are TGTGCCAGCAGTCTACGGAGACAGGGCGGAAACACCATATATTTT.

This clone was detected only a few times. The chain couples TRBV7-8 to TRBJ2-7; perhaps TRBD2 as D (6 bases). V was pared by 1 base and J by 3 bases, with 16 bases between. The CDR3 sequence is 16 residues long. Germline V gene data show CDR1 as SGHVS and CDR2 as FQNEAQ. DNA of the CDR3: TGTGCCAGCAGCTTAGGTCGGGGGTTAGCGTTCTACGAGCAGTACTTC. Its translation: CASSLGRGLAFYEQYF.